The 24 T cell receptor gamma chains in this list originate from one sample, sequenced in a study of γδ T cells in repeated Plasmodium falciparum infection. Flow sorting of PBMC yielded separate Vgamma9/Vdelta2+ and Vdelta2-negative gammadelta T cell populations for bulk repertoire analysis. TCRdb called clones anew from the multiplex PCR reads with CATT. The repertoire holds over 25,000 gamma-chain clones, with roughly 3.1% as singletons. The specimen was gamma-delta T cells from blood. The receptors shown here come from a pool of human donors (malaria-infected and uninfected, not separated).

The chain couples TRGV3 to TRGJ1 or TRGJ2. Assignment of the J gene here rests on matching the DNA to germline, because TCRdb gives none. Germline CDR1 reads VTNTFY; CDR2 reads YDVSTARD (reference sequence). The CDR3 extends over 13 amino acids. The V gene end was trimmed by 1 base and the J gene end by 9 bases; junction bases not matched to a gene: 9. The CDR3 DNA follows: TGTGCCACCTGGGACAGCCCTAAAGCTAAGAAACTCTTT. It specifies CATWDSPKAKKLF.

Comments on this clone: For this DNA, TCRdb reports the protein of a much larger clone, which diverges at residue 14, most likely from a read error; the protein presented here is translated directly from the DNA. The V and J genes are TRGV4 and TRGJP2. Since TCRdb gives no J gene, matching the DNA to germline was used here to assign it. The CDR3 loop spans 17 amino acids. In germline, CDR1 is EGSTGY, CDR2 YDSYTSSV. DNA for the CDR3: TGTGCCACCTGGGATGGGCCTACGTATAGTAGTGATTGGGTCAAGACGTTT. Protein: CATWDGPTYSSDWVKTF.

This clone was detected ten times or more. It is unclear where the CDR3 begins or ends on the DNA, so no DNA is shown, and the CDR3 is as TCRdb lists it. The V segment is TRGV9, and no J call was made. Germline V gene lookup returns CDR1 GITISATS and CDR2 ISYDGTV (reference sequence). The CDR3 spans 31 residues, counting both ends. This CDR3 reads CALWELRDIRNSLAVEQHLLSQVSIGRIQHF.

There are many counts of this clone. Translating this DNA gives a protein that differs at residue 7 from the TCRdb one, which belongs to a much larger clone; a read error is likely, and the protein shown is this translation. Called V gene: TRGV3; the J gene was not called. The length of the CDR3 is 9 residues. Germline V gene data show CDR1 as VTNTFY and CDR2 as YDVSTARD (reference sequence). The CDR3 DNA reads as TGTGCCACCTGTTATAAGGAACTCTTT. Amino acids: CATCYKELF.

With respect to this clone: TCRdb pairs this DNA with a much larger clone's protein that differs at residue 11, likely a read error; the protein shown was translated from the DNA. CDR3 amino acids: CALWEPRDPEWGKKIKVF. As DNA, the CDR3 is TGTGCCTTGTGGGAGCCCAGGGACCCGGAGTGGGGCAAAAAAATCAAGGTATTT. The chain employs TRGV9 and TRGJP. The J gene is not listed in TCRdb, so it was assigned here from a DNA match to germline. Looked up from germline, CDR1 is GITISATS and CDR2 is ISYDGTV (reference sequence). This CDR3 has 18 residues.

Only a few counts were recorded for this clone. TCRdb's protein, taken from a much larger clone, differs from this DNA's translation at residue 5, likely owing to a read error; the protein displayed comes from the DNA. V and J are TRGV9 and TRGJP2. Here the J gene came from matching the DNA to germline, since TCRdb omits it. This CDR3 comprises 15 residues. Germline trimming cut 5 bases from V and 2 bases from J; bases unmatched to any gene: 8. CDR1 is GITISATS and CDR2 is ISYDGTV in the germline V gene (reference sequence). Here the CDR3 reads CALWGATSSDWIKTF. Here the CDR3 DNA reads TGTGCCTTGTGGGGAGCTACAAGTAGTGATTGGATCAAGACGTTT.

Only a few counts were recorded for this clone. The likely explanation is a read error, given a far larger clone one base away. The identical CDR3 is also encoded by other nucleotide sequences in the sample. The rearrangement uses TRGV9 and TRGJP. Because TCRdb records no J gene, it was assigned here through a match of the DNA to germline. CDR1 and CDR2 from the germline V gene are GITISATS and ISYDGTV (reference sequence). This CDR3 spans 18 amino acids. The CDR3 reads CALWEVGSQELGKKIKVF. Here the CDR3 DNA reads TGTGCTTTGTGGGAGGTGGGCTCTCAAGAGTTGGGCAAAAAAATCAAGGTATTT.

This clone was counted only a few times. A far bigger clonotype differs at one base, so this is likely a read error. This same CDR3 is encoded by further DNA sequences in the sample. V and J are TRGV9 and TRGJ1 or TRGJ2. Since TCRdb gives no J gene, matching the DNA to germline was used here to assign it. The CDR3 consists of 15 residues. The trim removed 3 bases at V and 3 bases at J, leaving 11 bases unmatched. CDR1 GITISATS and CDR2 ISYDGTV come from the germline V gene (reference sequence). For the CDR3, the DNA is TGTGCCTTGTGGGAGTCACCGGAGGTTTATTATAAGAAACTCTTT. Its protein is CALWESPEVYYKKLF.

In this sample, this clone turned up many times. The chain joins TRGV9 to TRGJ1 or TRGJ2. CDR3 length: 16 amino acids. The J segment lost 3 bases and the V segment lost 0 bases, leaving 11 bases of the junction unmatched. CDR1 and CDR2 (germline): GITISATS, ISYDGTV (reference sequence). The CDR3 nucleotides are TGTGCCTTGTGGGAGGTGGGTTACTTCACTTATTATAAGAAACTCTTT. This gives the protein CALWEVGYFTYYKKLF.

Details on this clone: Translating this DNA gives a protein that differs at residue 12 from the TCRdb one, which belongs to a much larger clone; a read error is likely, and the protein shown is this translation. The V call is TRGV2, the J call TRGJ1 or TRGJ2. The J gene, absent from TCRdb, was called here by matching the DNA to germline. Per germline, CDR1 EGSNGY and CDR2 YDSYNSKV. The CDR3 totals 15 residues. DNA for the CDR3: TGTGCCACCTGGGACGGGCCAGAGAAGTATTATGAGAAACTCTTT. Amino acid sequence: CATWDGPEKYYEKLF.

The sample holds many counts of this clone. The chain joins TRGV5 to TRGJP2. No J gene is reported in TCRdb; it was inferred here by comparing the DNA with germline. Germline V lookup: CDR1 VINAFY, CDR2 YDVSNSKD. The CDR3 totals 13 residues. Losses at the gene ends were 0 bases for V and 11 bases for J; bases not matched to a gene: 6. The CDR3 loop reads CATWDRPRWIKTF. In nucleotides, the CDR3 is TGTGCCACCTGGGACAGGCCCAGATGGATCAAGACGTTT.

This clone was detected only a few times. TCRdb pairs this DNA with a much larger clone's protein that differs at residue 15, likely a read error; the protein shown was translated from the DNA. No J gene was called, and the V gene is TRGV8. Germline CDR1 VENAVY, CDR2 YDSYNSRV. The CDR3 has 17 amino acids. CDR3 in DNA: TGTGCCACCTGGGCTATATACCCATATAGTAGTGATTGGATCGAGACGTTT. Its translation: CATWAIYPYSSDWIETF.

Regarding this clone: One base separates it from a far larger clone, so it is likely a read error. The sample carries other DNA sequences with the same CDR3. The V gene call is TRGV4, and the J gene call is absent. The CDR3 has 17 amino acids. Germline CDR1 reads EGSTGY; CDR2 reads YDSYTSSV. CDR3 nucleotide sequence: TGTGCCACCTGGGACGGCCTTGTGGGAGAGGGTGATTGGATTAAGACGTTT. Its protein product is CATWDGLVGEGDWIKTF.

This clone was recorded at least ten times. The protein recorded in TCRdb matches a much larger clone and deviates from this DNA's translation at residue 12, suggesting a read error; the protein here is obtained by translating the DNA. This chain links TRGV9 with TRGJP2. The J gene, not given by TCRdb, was assigned here from a germline match of the nucleotide sequence. CDR3 length: 15 amino acids. CDR1 and CDR2 (germline): GITISATS, ISYDGTV (reference sequence). Here the CDR3 DNA reads TGTGCCTTGTGGGAGCCGGTCGGTAGTGATTGGTTCAAGACGTTT. This translates into CALWEPVGSDWFKTF.

This clone was seen at least ten times. This likely traces to a read error, being one base from a far larger clone. Other DNA sequences in this sample translate to the same CDR3. The V gene corresponds to TRGV9; no J gene was called. The CDR3 spans 12 residues. Germline values: CDR1 GITISATS, CDR2 ISYDGTV (reference sequence). CDR3 loop: CALWEVQGDKLF. The CDR3 DNA follows: TGTGCCTTGTGGGAGGTGCAGGGTGACAAGCTCTTT.

This clone has a count of ten or more. V is TRGV2 and J is TRGJ1 or TRGJ2. V shed 0 bases and J 9 bases; nucleotides not matched to a gene: 11. CDR3 size: 14 residues. The germline gives CDR1 EGSNGY, CDR2 YDSYNSKV. The chain's CDR3 is CATWDGPEFGKKLF. In DNA, the CDR3 is TGTGCCACCTGGGACGGGCCTGAATTTGGTAAGAAACTCTTT.

This clone was counted ten times or more. With a far larger clone one base away, a read error is the likely cause. No DNA is shown, since the ends of the CDR3 on it are uncertain; the CDR3 is the one TCRdb lists. This same CDR3 is encoded by further DNA sequences in the sample. A V gene of TRGV2 was called, but no J gene was assigned. The CDR3 is 30 residues long, ends included. Germline assignment: CDR1 EGSNGY and CDR2 YDSYNSKV. The CDR3 sequence: CATWDGAIRNSLAVEQHLLSQVSIGRIQHF.

This clone was seen ten or more times. A read error is the likely source, as a far larger clone sits one nucleotide away. CDR3 region: CALWVLDYKKLF. The CDR3 region has the DNA TGTGCCCTGTGGGTCCTAGATTATAAGAAACTCTTT. The chain carries TRGV9 and TRGJ1 or TRGJ2. The J gene, missing from TCRdb, was assigned here through DNA to germline matching. Germline V gene lookup returns CDR1 GITISATS and CDR2 ISYDGTV (reference sequence). CDR3 length: 12 amino acids.

This clone was found many times. The TCRdb protein comes from a much larger clone and disagrees with this DNA's translation at residue 7, likely due to a read error; the protein given here is derived from the DNA. The CDR3 is CATWDGDLRKLF. The DNA for the CDR3 is TGTGCCACCTGGGATGGGGACTTGAGGAAACTCTTT. This chain connects TRGV4 to TRGJ1 or TRGJ2. Germline loops: CDR1 EGSTGY, CDR2 YDSYTSSV. This CDR3 has 12 amino acids. The V and J ends lost 0 bases and 12 bases, in that order; junction bases with no gene match: 8.

This clone was seen repeatedly, ten times or more. The protein given by TCRdb reflects a much larger clone and differs at residue 14 from this DNA's translation, likely from a read error; the protein shown is the DNA's translation. V gene TRGV9 combines with J gene TRGJP. The CDR3 extends over 16 amino acids. Per germline, CDR1 GITISATS and CDR2 ISYDGTV (reference sequence). As DNA, the CDR3 is TGTGCCTTGTGGGAGTATCAAGAGTTGGGCAAAAAAATCGAGGTATTT. Residues: CALWEYQELGKKIEVF.

This clone ranks as medium-sized (0.01 to 0.1%). The chain joins TRGV2 to TRGJ1 or TRGJ2. Trimming cost V 0 bases and J 5 bases; bases outside gene matches: 7. Looked up from germline, CDR1 is EGSNGY and CDR2 is YDSYNSKV. This CDR3 spans 14 amino acids. The CDR3 coding sequence is TGTGCCACCTGGGACGGGCCTGTGGATTATAAGAAACTCTTT. This sequence encodes CATWDGPVDYKKLF.

This clone appeared a few times. A far larger clone differs by one base, so this is likely a read error. The same CDR3 also results from other DNA sequences found in this sample. The J gene went uncalled, whereas the V gene is TRGV9. The V gene's germline CDR1 is GITISATS and CDR2 ISYDGTV (reference sequence). CDR3 length: 13 amino acids. The CDR3 region is CALWEVMGREKLF. CDR3 DNA: TGTGCCTTGTGGGAGGTGATGGGAAGGGAGAAGCTCTTT.

As regards this clone: With only one base between it and a far larger clone, this is likely a read error. The limits of the CDR3 on the DNA are not certain, so only TCRdb's listed CDR3 is given. The J segment was not called; the V segment is TRGV2. The germline V gene encodes CDR1 EGSNGY and CDR2 YDSYNSKV. The CDR3 totals 32 residues, both ends included. CDR3 in amino acids: CATWDGRRIIRNSLAVEQHLLSQVSIGRIQHF.

Sample share makes this clone medium-sized. J is TRGJ1 or TRGJ2 and V is TRGV9. The trim removed 2 bases at V and 5 bases at J, leaving 0 bases unmatched. The CDR3 contains 11 residues. In germline, CDR1 is GITISATS, CDR2 ISYDGTV (reference sequence). In DNA form, the CDR3 reads TGTGCCTTGTGGGAGGATTATAAGAAACTCTTT. The encoded protein is CALWEDYKKLF.